The sequence of this T cell receptor beta chain was determined in a study of beta chain features in type 1 diabetes. Stem cell-like memory, regulatory, central memory and naive CD4+ cells were sorted via CD45RO/CCR7/CD25/CD127/CD95/CD27. The CDR3 runs 18 residues. Germline CDR1 is MNHEY and CDR2 is SMNVEV (reference sequence). V lost 6 bases, J lost 3 bases, and 23 bases lay in between. As to this clone: Its target is not known.

Expressed TCRB transcripts were sequenced because the isolated RNA had all been reverse transcribed beforehand. An average of around 3.5 million reads was obtained for naive, central memory and regulatory T cell samples. The repertoire was sequenced with immunoSEQ multiplex PCR; TCRdb's copy has only in-frame clones and lacks some. This table holds roughly 290,000 clones, about 15% found once. Study outcomes and limitations: The question of HLA type influencing TCRB rearrangement was one that remained unresolved here. Type 1 diabetes patients showed a moderate but significant shortening of TCRB CDR3s in all four CD4+ subsets. Insertions were fewer and deletions more numerous at VDJ junctions in type 1 diabetes patients.

The receptor was derived from a man younger than 30 with type 1 diabetes. Sequencing was performed on naive CD4+ T cells from blood. The gene calls are TRBV27 and TRBJ2-2, with no clear D. The CDR3 DNA reads TGTGCCAGCAGCCCCAGGCGCGTGGATAGGTCATACACCGGGGAGCTGTTTTTT. It is translated as CASSPRRVDRSYTGELFF.